This T cell receptor beta chain was identified in a study of T cells in localized non-small cell lung cancer. Germline loops: CDR1 ENHRY, CDR2 SYGVKD. The trim removed 10 bases at V and 4 bases at J, leaving 9 bases unmatched. This CDR3 has 14 amino acids. To note about this clone: The antigen is undetermined.

Sequencing used immunoSEQ multiplex PCR; TCRdb keeps in-frame clones, though not all of them. Of 50,000 to 65,000 clones listed, 81% are singletons. Overall study findings and caveats: The study detected a median about 50 of the top 100 tumor clones in adjacent lung. One tumor region alone was sequenced, and heterogeneity therefore remains possible. Tumor trailed uninvolved adjacent lung in T cell clonality, which peaked there.

Sample: PBMCs, taken before any cancer treatment. The sequence was obtained from a man aged 35-69 years with stage II lung adenocarcinoma. The rearrangement joins TRBV10-3 to TRBJ1-5; 8 positions match TRBD1. CDR3 coding DNA: TGTGCCACCCGGCGGACAGGGACGAATCAGCCCCAGCATTTT. Translation: CATRRTGTNQPQHF.